This TCR beta chain was captured by sequencing in a study of neoadjuvant anti-PD-1 for oral cavity cancer. The sample's time point: after neoadjuvant nivolumab, at surgical resection. Patients had newly diagnosed, untreated stage II-IVA oral cavity squamous cell carcinoma. Germline CDR1 SGHVS, CDR2 FQNEAQ. The CDR3 runs to 12 residues. The ends were cut back, 5 bases at V and 4 bases at J, with 9 bases in the middle. Assay used: immunoSEQ multiplex PCR; TCRdb lists only in-frame clones, some missing. Seen here are 5,500 to 7,000 clones, roughly 61% observed once, and the top ten hold around 6.8%. The genes are TRBV7-8 and TRBJ2-7, with D unclear. Sample: tumor tissue, taken after nivolumab (anti-PD-1) treatment. This clonotype was sampled from a person between 35 and 79 years old with oral cavity squamous cell carcinoma. The CDR3 loop reads CASSVQDYEQYF. CDR3 nucleotide sequence: TGTGCCAGCAGCGTGCAAGATTACGAGCAGTACTTC.